What follows are 16 T cell receptor beta chains derived from one specimen sequenced in a study of cytomegalovirus exposure and HLA in healthy donors. The PCR used 60 Vbeta and 13 Jbeta primers. Assay: immunoSEQ multiplex PCR; the TCRdb copy retains only in-frame clones and omits some. The sample consists of around 150,000 clones, around 84% of them appearing once. Material for sequencing was PBMCs. These receptors came from a boy aged 2 to 10 in good health and CMV-seronegative.

This clone appeared a few times. The chain employs TRBV4-1 and TRBJ2-6; possibly TRBD2 for D (5 bases). The CDR3 covers 17 residues. V dropped 2 bases and J dropped 0 bases, with 11 bases sitting between them. Germline V gives CDR1 MGHRA, CDR2 YSYEKL. Written as DNA, the CDR3 is TGCGCCAGCAGCCAATTCACGGCGGGCTCTGGGGCCAACGTCCTGACTTTC. Translated: CASSQFTAGSGANVLTF.

This clone was observed a single time. Here the CDR3 reads CASSFSQETQYF. The CDR3 bases are TGTGCCAGCAGTTTTTCACAAGAGACCCAGTACTTC. This chain uses TRBV7-9 with TRBJ2-5; no clear D gene. Germline loops: CDR1 SEHNR, CDR2 FQNEAQ (reference sequence). Trimming shortened V by 6 bases and J by 2 bases, and 7 bases separated the two germline ends. This CDR3 is built from 12 residues.

V gene TRBV21-1 combines with J gene TRBJ1-1. TRBV21-1 is a recognized pseudogene. The CDR3 is 16 amino acids. CDR3 amino acids: CASSALPSMPNTEAFF. The CDR3 DNA reads as TGTGCCAGCAGCGCGCTCCCGTCTATGCCGAACACTGAAGCTTTCTTT.

V is TRBV7-9 and J is TRBJ1-4; perhaps TRBD1 as D (6 bases). Germline CDR1 and CDR2: SEHNR and FQNEAQ (reference sequence). The CDR3 consists of 15 residues. Trimming removed 5 bases from V and 3 bases from J, with 13 bases in between. CDR3 protein: CASSPQGRANEKLFF. The CDR3 DNA sequence: TGTGCCAGCAGCCCGCAGGGGCGGGCTAATGAAAAACTGTTTTTT.

V is TRBV4-3 and J is TRBJ2-1; 10 bases line up with TRBD2. Germline-derived CDR1 and CDR2 are LGHNA and YSLEER. V dropped 4 bases and J dropped 4; count of bases not matched to a gene: 16. The CDR3 extends over 19 amino acids. The DNA of the CDR3 is TGCGCCAGCAGCCGATGGGGGCTAGCGGGAGTTTCCGAATACAATGAGCAGTTCTTC. Its protein is CASSRWGLAGVSEYNEQFF.

The chain recombines TRBV6-5 with TRBJ1-5; D is unclear. Trimming pared 9 bases from V and 6 bases from J, leaving 15 bases between. This CDR3 is 13 amino acids long. CDR1 and CDR2 (germline): MNHEY, SVGAGI. The CDR3, as DNA: TGTGCCAGTTCAACCCATGGCCTTCAGCCCCAGCATTTT. This gives the protein CASSTHGLQPQHF.

The CDR3 loop is CATSRDWGQSNQPQHF. CDR3 DNA sequence: TGTGCCACCAGCAGAGATTGGGGACAGAGCAATCAGCCCCAGCATTTT. This chain joins TRBV15 and TRBJ1-5, with 7 positions matching TRBD1. The CDR3 totals 16 residues. Trimming at V came to 0 bases and at J to 1 base, leaving 3 bases not matched to a gene. The germline CDR1 and CDR2 sequences are LNHNV and YYDKDF (reference sequence).

The chain recombines TRBV2 with TRBJ2-1; 8 nucleotides match TRBD2. Germline loops: CDR1 SNHLY, CDR2 FYNNEI. The CDR3 runs to 14 residues. The CDR3 DNA reads TGTGTAGCCGTGGGGTGGGCTAGCGGGTTTGAGCAGTTCTTC. Translation gives CVAVGWASGFEQFF.

This rearrangement joins TRBV5-6 to TRBJ1-5; TRBD1 might be the D (6 bases). The CDR3 sequence is 14 residues long. Germline V gene lookup returns CDR1 SGHDT and CDR2 YYEEEE. V lost 1 base and J 11 bases, leaving 16 bases between the germline ends. The CDR3 loop is CASSLCRGVQAQHF. The CDR3 coding sequence is TGTGCCAGCAGCTTGTGCAGGGGAGTTCAAGCCCAGCATTTT.

This chain uses TRBV5-1 with TRBJ1-3, with no clear D. The CDR3 has 14 residues. Germline assignment: CDR1 SGHRS and CDR2 YFSETQ. Between the trimmed V and J ends, which lost 0 bases and 2 bases, there was a span of 6 bases. CDR3 amino acids: CASSLGGPGNTIYF. The CDR3 coding sequence is TGCGCCAGCAGCTTGGGAGGGCCTGGAAACACCATATATTTT.

This CDR3 reads CASSQDIRALGTDTQYF. Here the CDR3 DNA reads TGCGCCAGCAGCCAAGATATAAGAGCGCTTGGCACAGATACGCAGTATTTT. The chain is built from TRBV4-3 and TRBJ2-3; no clear D gene. Germline V lookup: CDR1 LGHNA, CDR2 YSLEER. The CDR3 contains 17 residues. V lost 0 bases, J lost 1 base, and 14 bases lay in between.

The chain employs TRBV4-1 and TRBJ2-1; 8 bases map to TRBD1. From germline, CDR1 is MGHRA and CDR2 YSYEKL. This CDR3 has 16 amino acids. V lost 0 bases to trimming and J lost 6 bases; unmatched junction nucleotides: 7. The CDR3 spells CASSQDATGAFNEQFF. Written as DNA, the CDR3 is TGCGCCAGCAGCCAAGACGCGACAGGGGCCTTCAATGAGCAGTTCTTC.

The chain links TRBV6-1 to TRBJ1-4; TRBD1 might be the D (5 bases). Germline loops: CDR1 MNHNS, CDR2 SASEGT. With 7 bases removed from V and 5 bases from J, the gap between germline ends came to 14 bases. CDR3 length: 14 residues. CDR3 protein: CASTPGGWNEKLFF. CDR3 DNA: TGTGCCAGCACCCCTGGGGGGTGGAATGAAAAACTGTTTTTT.

The rearrangement links TRBV11-2 to TRBJ2-1; D is possibly TRBD2 (6 bases). CDR1 is SGHAT and CDR2 is FQNNGV in the germline V gene. The CDR3 is 16 residues long. The V gene lost 5 bases and the J gene lost 5 bases, with 19 bases spanning the gap. CDR3 DNA: TGTGCCAGCAGCCACCCCTGGGGCGGGATAAACAATGAGCAGTTCTTC. Protein product: CASSHPWGGINNEQFF.

The chain links TRBV6-5 to TRBJ2-3; tentatively, D is TRBD1 (6 bases). This CDR3 has 14 residues. Germline-derived CDR1 and CDR2 are MNHEY and SVGAGI. The V end lost 5 bases, the J end lost 0 bases, and 9 bases lay between the germline ends. CDR3 DNA sequence: TGTGCCAGCAGTCGGGACACCAGCACAGATACGCAGTATTTT. It codes for CASSRDTSTDTQYF.

This sequence joins TRBV18 and TRBJ2-3; 16 bases are shared with TRBD2. This CDR3 has 18 residues. V gave up 3 bases and J gave up 1 base; unmatched junction bases: 4. Germline V gene sequence: CDR1 KGHSH, CDR2 LQKENI. This chain's CDR3 is CASSPGTSGRARTDTQYF. The CDR3 region has the DNA TGTGCCAGCTCACCCGGGACTAGCGGGAGGGCCCGCACAGATACGCAGTATTTT.